This TCR beta chain was recovered during a study of blood T cells in healthy people across ages. Points from the study as a whole: Roughly linearly, TCR beta diversity per million T cells fell as age increased.

Through a sample-barcoded 5' primer and a J-beta primer mix, a second PCR was run for roughly 6 to 12 cycles. One entry per CDR3 protein results from TCRdb running MiXCR on the 5' RACE reads. The sample shows some 760,000 distinct CDR3 sequences, 25% of them seen only once. On this clonotype itself: Its antigen is not known.

These same data were also listed under a study on T cells of mothers and their children.

Sequencing was performed on blood. The source is a boy between 10 and 17 years old in good health.

The CDR3: CASSLGAPYGYTF. The CDR3, as DNA: TGTGCCAGCAGCTTAGGGGCCCCCTATGGCTACACCTTC. This chain uses TRBV7-2 with TRBJ1-2; no firm D call. V dropped 1 base and J dropped 4 bases, with 7 bases sitting between them. Germline V gives CDR1 SGHTA, CDR2 FQGNSA. CDR3 size: 13 residues.